This record covers a single T cell receptor beta chain. Its antigen is as yet unknown. The data originate from a study of vaccination and CD4 T cells after COVID-19. Once obtained from cultured CD4+ T cells, the DNA was sequenced using the Oncomine TCR Beta short-read assay. Using its own MiXCR run on the PCR reads, TCRdb lists one record per CDR3 protein. Of roughly 8,000 distinct CDR3 sequences listed, 40% to 55% are singletons. The treatment: roughly nine-day PBMC culture with coronavirus spike peptide pools or control peptides (ViraFEST assay). This CDR3 has 12 residues. The ends were cut back, 4 bases at V and 4 bases at J, with 7 bases in the middle. In germline, CDR1 is MNHEY, CDR2 SVGAGI.

Sample: CD4+ T cells from blood, cultured in vitro. The receptor's source is a human donor who had recovered from COVID-19. V is TRBV6-5 and J is TRBJ1-2; the D is unclear. DNA for the CDR3: TGTGCCAGCAGTTCCCAAGCCTATGGCTACACCTTC. This encodes CASSSQAYGYTF.